The 27 T cell receptor beta chains given below trace back to one sample, sequenced in a study of CXCR3-negative and CXCR3-positive naive CD8 T cells. The TRB cDNA libraries were prepared by 5' RACE with UMI labels. Using the 5' RACE reads, TCRdb records one entry per CDR3 protein without DNA. Its clone listing holds 45,000 to 70,000 distinct CDR3 sequences. The specimen sequenced was memory CD8+ T cells from blood. These receptors were taken from a human donor in good health. Some clones in this sample may be carry-over from other donors' samples.

The chain is built from TRBV6-2 or TRBV6-3 and TRBJ2-5; TCRdb indicates TRBD2, and absent DNA this call remains unverified. The CDR3 consists of 16 residues. Germline CDR1 MNHEY, CDR2 SVGEGT. The CDR3 sequence is CASSTLRLAGQETQYF.

CDR3 protein: CASTYSGGNTGELFF. This chain uses TRBV6-5 with TRBJ2-2. CDR3 length: 15 residues. Germline V gene lookup returns CDR1 MNHEY and CDR2 SVGAGI.

The CDR3: CASSSGWNTEAFF. The chain combines TRBV7-7 with TRBJ1-1; TCRdb names TRBD1, which stays unverified in the absence of DNA. The CDR3 runs 13 residues. CDR1 and CDR2 (germline): SSHAT, FNYEAQ (reference sequence).

The chain couples TRBV29-1 to TRBJ1-2; TCRdb indicates TRBD1, and absent DNA this call remains unverified. CDR3 length: 14 amino acids. Germline assignment: CDR1 SQVTM and CDR2 ANQGSEA. The CDR3 protein is CSVADQGSDYGYTF. Full variable domain (rest looked up from reference TRBV29-1 and TRBJ1-2): SAVISQKPSRDICQRGTSLTIQCQVDSQVTMMFWYRQQPGQSLTLIATANQGSEATYESGFVIDKFPISRPNLTFSTLTVSNMSPEDSSIYLCSVADQGSDYGYTFGSGTRLTVV.

This chain links TRBV5-6 with TRBJ1-2. Per germline, CDR1 SGHDT and CDR2 YYEEEE. The CDR3 runs 14 residues. CDR3 region: CASSLAGFGHGYTF.

This chain connects TRBV29-1 to TRBJ1-2. This CDR3 region has 18 residues. CDR1 SQVTM and CDR2 ANQGSEA come from the germline V gene. The CDR3 here is CSVEDHIRQGSPSYGYTF.

This chain joins TRBV7-6 and TRBJ1-5; there is no DNA to check the TCRdb D call of TRBD1. Germline V gives CDR1 SGHVS, CDR2 FNYEAQ. The CDR3 consists of 18 residues. CDR3 in amino acids: CASSTPGTGGVGNQPQHF.

The chain uses TRBV7-9 and TRBJ2-7; without DNA, the TCRdb call of TRBD2 cannot be checked. This CDR3 is built from 15 residues. Germline lookup yields CDR1 SEHNR and CDR2 FQNEAQ (reference sequence). Here the CDR3 reads CASSIGGLAGVEQYF.

V is TRBV21-1 and J is TRBJ2-7; TCRdb calls TRBD2, which cannot be checked without DNA. TRBV21-1 is described as a pseudogene. This CDR3 is built from 14 residues. The CDR3 sequence is CASSTDSGTYEQYF.

The genes are TRBV2 and TRBJ2-1; TCRdb reports TRBD1, a call that lacks DNA to check it against. The length of the CDR3 is 14 residues. Germline-derived CDR1 and CDR2 are SNHLY and FYNNEI. CDR3 protein: CASSRDTSYNEQFF.

J is TRBJ2-7 and V is TRBV11-2; TCRdb outputs TRBD2, but without DNA this stays unchecked. CDR1 is SGHAT, CDR2 FQNNGV, per germline. The CDR3 totals 13 residues. The CDR3 here is CASSFLASYEQYF.

V gene TRBV7-9 combines with J gene TRBJ2-7. The CDR3 has 11 amino acids. Germline V gene lookup returns CDR1 SEHNR and CDR2 FQNEAQ (reference sequence). CDR3: CASSPLYEQYF.

The chain recombines TRBV7-9 with TRBJ2-3; TCRdb outputs TRBD1, but without DNA this stays unchecked. Germline V lookup: CDR1 SEHNR, CDR2 FQNEAQ (reference sequence). The CDR3 length is 19 residues. CDR3 region: CASSSSGTGGLSSTDTQYF.

V is TRBV24-1 and J is TRBJ2-7. Per germline, CDR1 KGHDR and CDR2 SFDVKD. The CDR3 sequence is 15 residues long. CDR3 in amino acids: CATSDRAGSPYEQYF.

The chain employs TRBV6-4 and TRBJ2-7. Germline CDR1 and CDR2: MRHNA and SNTAGT. CDR3 length equals 14 residues. CDR3 in amino acids: CARIISEGGYEQYF.

The rearrangement uses TRBV29-1 and TRBJ2-1. Germline CDR1 is SQVTM and CDR2 is ANQGSEA. The CDR3 sequence is 14 residues long. CDR3 loop: CSVETQSSYNEQFF.

CDR3 in amino acids: CSVEYSSDHLSYEQYF. V is TRBV29-1 and J is TRBJ2-7. Germline lookup yields CDR1 SQVTM and CDR2 ANQGSEA. This CDR3 has 16 residues.

V usage is TRBV11-2 and J usage is TRBJ1-1; TCRdb reports TRBD1, a call that lacks DNA to check it against. The germline V gene encodes CDR1 SGHAT and CDR2 FQNNGV. The CDR3 is made up of 13 amino acids. This chain's CDR3 is CASSYGQGIEAFF.

V is TRBV5-1 and J is TRBJ2-1. CDR1 and CDR2 (germline): SGHRS, YFSETQ. The CDR3 has 14 residues. The CDR3 loop reads CASSLVAAFNEQFF.

The rearrangement links TRBV11-2 to TRBJ2-1; TCRdb's D call of TRBD2 is untestable without DNA. The CDR3 is 15 residues long. Germline V CDR1 and CDR2: SGHAT, FQNNGV. This CDR3 reads CASSPDVGGRGEQFF.

The gene calls are TRBV14 and TRBJ2-3; the TCRdb D gene call, TRBD2, has no DNA to confirm it. The germline V gene encodes CDR1 SGHDN and CDR2 FVKESK. There are 13 residues in the CDR3. CDR3 sequence: CASSQDAGDTQYF.

The CDR3 sequence is CSVEGSSEQFF. This chain links TRBV29-1 with TRBJ2-1. Germline lookup yields CDR1 SQVTM and CDR2 ANQGSEA. The CDR3 has 11 residues.

The CDR3 sequence: CSVIRDNPNIQYF. The V call is TRBV29-1, the J call TRBJ2-4; TCRdb's D call of TRBD1 is untestable without DNA. Looked up from germline, CDR1 is SQVTM and CDR2 is ANQGSEA. The CDR3 is made up of 13 amino acids.

CDR3 sequence reads: CASSLGASNNEQFF. This rearrangement joins TRBV5-6 to TRBJ2-1; TCRdb's assignment of TRBD2 cannot be checked, as there is no DNA. The CDR3 has 14 amino acids. Per germline, CDR1 SGHDT and CDR2 YYEEEE.

The genes are TRBV28 and TRBJ2-3. Germline values: CDR1 MDHEN, CDR2 SYDVKM. This CDR3 is built from 13 residues. The CDR3 here is CASNPTGADTQYF. The variable domain in full, with the rest retrieved from reference TRBV28 and TRBJ2-3, is DVKVTQSSRYLVKRTGEKVFLECVQDMDHENMFWYRQDPGLGLRLIYFSYDVKMKEKGDIPEGYSVSREKKERFSLILESASTNQTSMYLCASNPTGADTQYFGPGTRLTVL.

The chain carries TRBV7-2 and TRBJ2-1; TCRdb calls TRBD1, which cannot be checked without DNA. Germline CDR1 reads SGHTA; CDR2 reads FQGNSA. The CDR3 covers 15 residues. The CDR3 sequence is CASPFQGQYYNEQFF.

J is TRBJ2-7 and V is TRBV29-1. The germline CDR1 and CDR2 sequences are SQVTM and ANQGSEA. There are 12 residues in the CDR3. CDR3 residues: CSVYFGSYEQYF.